These 26 T cell receptor beta chains share one sample of origin, sequenced in a study of technical replicates of blood from a handful of donors. Measured with immunoSEQ multiplex PCR; TCRdb has only the in-frame clones, and not every one. The sample holds tens of thousands of clones, 94% seen once. Sequencing input: T cells isolated from PBMCs. These receptors all stem from a human donor in good health.

The J gene is TRBJ2-3, the V gene TRBV5-1; 7 nucleotides line up with TRBD1. The germline gives CDR1 SGHRS, CDR2 YFSETQ. The CDR3 is 14 amino acids. V was clipped by 4 bases and J by 0 bases; unmatched bases: 2. CDR3 in DNA: TGCGCCAGCAGCCAGGACAGGAGCACAGATACGCAGTATTTT. Amino acid sequence: CASSQDRSTDTQYF.

This clone has more than one count but fewer than ten. The rearrangement uses TRBV27 and TRBJ2-1, with 12 bases identical to TRBD1. Per germline, CDR1 MNHEY and CDR2 SMNVEV (reference sequence). V shed 4 bases, J shed 6 bases, and the junction held 10 bases outside the gene matches. The CDR3 consists of 17 residues. In nucleotides, the CDR3 is TGTGCCAGCAGTTGGGGACAGGGGGCGGGTGTGGCCAATGAGCAGTTCTTC. Its translation is CASSWGQGAGVANEQFF.

The V gene is TRBV23-1, the J gene TRBJ1-1; no clear D. TRBV23-1 qualifies as an ORF whose function is uncertain. This CDR3 is built from 16 residues. V was pared by 0 bases and J by 2 bases, with 13 bases between. CDR3 bases: TGCGCCAGCAGTCAATCGGAGGGTGACGGAAACACTGAAGCTTTCTTT. Translated, it gives CASSQSEGDGNTEAFF.

The rearrangement links TRBV29-1 to TRBJ2-3; 8 bases are shared with TRBD1. V was clipped by 6 bases and J by 2 bases; unmatched bases: 13. CDR1 is SQVTM, CDR2 ANQGSEA, per germline. The CDR3 loop spans 16 amino acids. CDR3 sequence: CSVPSGQGRPTDTQYF. The CDR3 DNA sequence: TGCAGCGTCCCTTCCGGACAGGGCCGACCCACAGATACGCAGTATTTT.

Only one count was recorded for this clone. The V and J genes are TRBV27 and TRBJ2-7, with D perhaps TRBD2 (5 bases). Germline-derived CDR1 and CDR2 are MNHEY and SMNVEV (reference sequence). V was shortened by 2 bases and J by 4 bases, with 9 bases between the two germline ends. The CDR3 sequence is 13 residues long. The CDR3 DNA is TGTGCCAGCAGTTTAGTCGGGAAGTACGAGCAGTACTTC. Translating gives CASSLVGKYEQYF.

The V gene is TRBV28, the J gene TRBJ2-1; the D is unclear. CDR3 length: 12 residues. V lost 5 bases, J lost 8 bases, and 10 bases lay in between. Germline V lookup: CDR1 MDHEN, CDR2 SYDVKM. This CDR3 is CASSTRWHEQFF. The DNA for the CDR3 is TGTGCCAGCAGTACACGTTGGCATGAGCAGTTCTTC.

The V gene is TRBV2, the J gene TRBJ1-5; 10 bases are a match to TRBD1. This CDR3 is 16 amino acids long. Trimming at V came to 6 bases and at J to 3 bases, leaving 8 bases not matched to a gene. Germline CDR1 is SNHLY and CDR2 is FYNNEI. The CDR3 sequence is CASRAGTGVVNQPQHF. The CDR3 nucleotides are TGTGCCAGCAGAGCCGGGACAGGGGTTGTCAATCAGCCCCAGCATTTT.

The chain is built from TRBV6-5 and TRBJ1-2, with 10 bases lining up with TRBD1. The CDR3 runs to 14 residues. V lost 8 bases and J lost 6; bases outside the gene matches: 9. Germline V gives CDR1 MNHEY, CDR2 SVGAGI. The CDR3 coding sequence is TGTGCCAGCTCCGCGGACAGGGGGTTTGATGGCTACACCTTC. As protein: CASSADRGFDGYTF.

The gene calls are TRBV6-6 and TRBJ1-4, with 9 bases matching TRBD1. CDR1 MNHNY and CDR2 SVGAGI come from the germline V gene (reference sequence). This CDR3 contains 14 residues. The V gene end was trimmed by 6 bases and the J gene end by 7 bases; junction bases not matched to a gene: 6. The CDR3 reads CASSWGQGSEKLFF. The CDR3, as DNA: TGTGCCAGCAGCTGGGGACAGGGCAGTGAAAAACTGTTTTTT.

This chain links TRBV28 with TRBJ2-1; D gene uncertain. Trimming left V 1 base short and J 8 bases short, with 6 bases between. This CDR3 contains 12 residues. CDR1 and CDR2 (germline): MDHEN, SYDVKM. As DNA, the CDR3 is TGTGCCAGCAGTTTATCCGTTCATGAGCAGTTCTTC. It codes for CASSLSVHEQFF.

The chain combines TRBV7-8 with TRBJ2-2; 10 nucleotides align to TRBD2. V lost 1 base and J lost 4; bases outside the gene matches: 3. Per germline, CDR1 SGHVS and CDR2 FQNEAQ. The CDR3 extends over 16 amino acids. The CDR3 nucleotides are TGTGCCAGCAGCTTAGTTTCTAGCGGGAGCACCGGGGAGCTGTTTTTT. As protein: CASSLVSSGSTGELFF.

The chain employs TRBV19 and TRBJ2-2; perhaps TRBD2 as D (5 bases). The CDR3 sequence is 14 residues long. The V and J ends lost 8 bases and 2 bases respectively, with 12 bases between them. Germline V gives CDR1 LNHDA, CDR2 SQIVND (reference sequence). CDR3 sequence (DNA): TGTGCCAGTTCGCGGACTCTTAACACCGGGGAGCTGTTTTTT. Translated, it gives CASSRTLNTGELFF.

The chain recombines TRBV6-6 with TRBJ2-7, with 9 bases identical to TRBD2. The CDR3 totals 16 residues. Per germline, CDR1 MNHNY and CDR2 SVGAGI (reference sequence). The V segment lost 5 bases and the J segment 6 bases; nucleotides outside the gene matches: 14. The CDR3 reads CASSQSPLAGRTEQYF. As DNA, the CDR3 is TGTGCCAGCAGTCAATCTCCGCTAGCGGGAAGGACCGAGCAGTACTTC.

V usage is TRBV6-1 and J usage is TRBJ1-2, with D perhaps TRBD1 (6 bases). Per germline, CDR1 MNHNS and CDR2 SASEGT. The V end was cut by 3 bases, the J end by 4 bases, with 15 bases between. The CDR3 spans 15 residues. This CDR3 is CASSEPGAVGYGYTF. The CDR3, as DNA: TGTGCCAGCAGTGAGCCAGGGGCAGTAGGCTATGGCTACACCTTC.

The chain joins TRBV5-1 to TRBJ2-5; TRBD2 matches at 8 bases. This CDR3 has 15 residues. Germline CDR1 and CDR2: SGHRS and YFSETQ. Trimming took 5 bases from V and 2 from J; bases not matched to a gene: 8. This CDR3 is CASRAGGARQETQYF. For the CDR3, the DNA is TGCGCCAGCAGAGCCGGGGGGGCACGACAAGAGACCCAGTACTTC.

The V and J genes are TRBV10-3 and TRBJ2-1; a weak D match, TRBD1 (6 bases). V lost 0 bases and J lost 3, with 12 bases in between. The germline gives CDR1 ENHRY, CDR2 SYGVKD. This CDR3 contains 16 residues. The DNA of the CDR3 is TGTGCCATCAGTGAGTCAGTACAGGGCAACTACAATGAGCAGTTCTTC. This gives the protein CAISESVQGNYNEQFF.

The chain joins TRBV5-1 to TRBJ1-1; D gene ambiguous. The germline V gene encodes CDR1 SGHRS and CDR2 YFSETQ. The V gene lost 2 bases and the J gene lost 2 bases, with 7 bases spanning the gap. There are 13 residues in the CDR3. As DNA, the CDR3 is TGCGCCAGCAGCTTCGCCCTAAACACTGAAGCTTTCTTT. Protein: CASSFALNTEAFF.

This chain joins TRBV6-1 and TRBJ2-7; a possible D gene is TRBD2 (5 bases). This CDR3 is built from 13 residues. Trimming took off 8 bases at V and 2 bases at J, with 13 bases between the two ends. Germline loops: CDR1 MNHNS, CDR2 SASEGT. CDR3 bases: TGTGCCAGCGGACGGCGGGTGACCTACGAGCAGTACTTC. This encodes CASGRRVTYEQYF.

Worth noting for this clone: An end of the junction differs from the germline gene, which may be a read error. The chain combines TRBV19 with TRBJ2-7; D ambiguous. The CDR3 sequence is 15 residues long. Germline loops: CDR1 LNHDA, CDR2 SQIVND (reference sequence). CDR3 loop: CASSIGIPRSFEQYF. The CDR3 DNA follows: TGTGCCAGTAGTATAGGTATTCCTAGGTCCTTCGAGCAGTACTTC. The full variable domain, in which reference TRBV19 and TRBJ2-7 provide the parts outside the CDR3, is DGGITQSPKYLFRKEGQNVTLSCEQNLNHDAMYWYRQDPGQGLRLIYYSQIVNDFQKGDIAEGYSVSREKKESFPLTVTSAQKNPTAFYLCASSIGIPRSFEQYFGPGTRLTVT.

The table lists this clone with a few counts. The rearrangement joins TRBV6-1 to TRBJ1-6, with D hard to call. This CDR3 comprises 17 residues. V gave up 3 bases and J gave up 4 bases, with 16 bases separating them. Germline CDR1 MNHNS, CDR2 SASEGT. This CDR3 is CASSDGAGMGYNSPLHF. CDR3 nucleotide sequence: TGTGCCAGCAGTGATGGTGCGGGGATGGGTTATAATTCACCCCTCCACTTT.

This chain links TRBV28 with TRBJ2-7, with D hard to call. Germline CDR1 MDHEN, CDR2 SYDVKM. V was pared by 5 bases and J by 6 bases, with 23 bases between. This CDR3 region has 16 residues. The CDR3 here is CASSPRYQWVRSEQYF. In nucleotides, the CDR3 is TGTGCCAGCAGTCCACGTTACCAATGGGTTAGGAGCGAGCAGTACTTC.

The chain has TRBV27 and TRBJ2-5; 9 bases align to TRBD1. The CDR3 is 16 residues long. V lost 5 bases, J lost 7 bases, and 14 bases stayed unmatched. Germline V gene data show CDR1 as MNHEY and CDR2 as SMNVEV (reference sequence). The CDR3 nucleotides are TGTGCCAGCAGTCTACTACAGGGGGCGGCGGTGGGGACCCAGTACTTC. It codes for CASSLLQGAAVGTQYF.

The rearrangement joins TRBV4-1 to TRBJ1-4; 8 bases map to TRBD1. The germline CDR1 and CDR2 sequences are MGHRA and YSYEKL. The CDR3 contains 15 residues. V was clipped by 3 bases and J by 14 bases; unmatched bases: 14. The CDR3 DNA reads as TGCGCCAGCAGCCAGGCCTGGACAGGGACGCGCAGGCTGTTTTTT. It codes for CASSQAWTGTRRLFF.

The J gene is TRBJ2-5, the V gene TRBV28; 10 nucleotides line up with TRBD1. With V trimmed by 4 bases and J by 5 bases, 10 bases remained unmatched. Germline CDR1 reads MDHEN; CDR2 reads SYDVKM. CDR3 size: 16 residues. The CDR3 DNA follows: TGTGCCAGCAGTTCTCCCGGGACAGGGGATTTCGAGACCCAGTACTTC. Translated: CASSSPGTGDFETQYF.

This clone was picked up a small number of times. The chain joins TRBV7-9 to TRBJ1-5; TRBD1 matches 9 bases. The CDR3 extends over 14 amino acids. V lost 5 bases to trimming and J lost 7 bases; unmatched junction nucleotides: 6. The germline V gene encodes CDR1 SEHNR and CDR2 FQNEAQ (reference sequence). This CDR3 reads CASSPTGGAQPQHF. The CDR3 nucleotides read TGTGCCAGCAGCCCCACAGGGGGCGCCCAGCCCCAGCATTTT.

J is TRBJ1-2 and V is TRBV23-1, with unresolved D. TRBV23-1 is an ORF for which the function is uncertain. This CDR3 is 14 amino acids long. The germline V and J ends were trimmed by 0 bases and 4 bases, with 9 bases remaining between them. The CDR3 spells CASSQSWATYGYTF. As DNA, the CDR3 is TGCGCCAGCAGTCAATCGTGGGCGACCTATGGCTACACCTTC.